The 7 T cell receptor beta chains below come from one sample, sequenced in a study of PD-1 and CTLA-4 blockade in melanoma. Clones were read by immunoSEQ multiplex PCR, and TCRdb kept only the in-frame ones, dropping some. The sample includes some 30,000 clones, about 88% of them seen just once. Sequenced material: CD8+ T cells from peripheral blood, taken from a patient given anti-PD-1 treatment. The receptors here all came from a human donor with melanoma.

The chain joins TRBV5-4 to TRBJ2-6; 7 nucleotides line up with TRBD1. Germline values: CDR1 SGHNT, CDR2 YYREEE (reference sequence). V shed 3 bases, J shed 0 bases, and the junction held 9 bases outside the gene matches. The CDR3 runs 18 residues. CDR3 protein: CASSSEGALPSGANVLTF. CDR3 bases: TGTGCCAGCAGCTCTGAGGGGGCGCTCCCCTCTGGGGCCAACGTCCTGACTTTC.

The J gene is TRBJ2-4, the V gene TRBV5-4, with D possibly called TRBD1 or TRBD2 (5 bases each). V was shortened by 3 bases and J by 1 base, with 17 bases between the two germline ends. The CDR3 is made up of 17 amino acids. Germline-derived CDR1 and CDR2 are SGHNT and YYREEE (reference sequence). CDR3 region: CASSWGSEGEAKNIQYF. Here the CDR3 DNA reads TGTGCCAGCAGCTGGGGATCGGAAGGGGAGGCCAAAAACATTCAGTACTTC. Full variable domain (rest looked up from reference TRBV5-4 and TRBJ2-4): ETGVTQSPTHLIKTRGQQVTLRCSSQSGHNTVSWYQQALGQGPQFIFQYYREEENGRGNFPPRFSGLQFPNYSSELNVNALELDDSALYLCASSWGSEGEAKNIQYFGAGTRLSVL.

The chain links TRBV19 to TRBJ1-1; 7 bases map to TRBD1. Germline loops: CDR1 LNHDA, CDR2 SQIVND (reference sequence). J gave up 0 bases and V 6 bases, and 16 bases lay outside the gene matches. The CDR3 totals 18 residues. The CDR3 loop reads CASSPNRGPMWMNTEAFF. As DNA, the CDR3 is TGTGCCAGTAGCCCCAACAGGGGTCCCATGTGGATGAACACTGAAGCTTTCTTT.

This chain connects TRBV7-9 to TRBJ1-1; 12 bases map to TRBD1. The CDR3 contains 15 residues. Germline V gene data show CDR1 as SEHNR and CDR2 as FQNEAQ (reference sequence). Unmatched junction bases numbered 5, after V lost 5 bases and J lost 4 bases. In nucleotides, the CDR3 is TGTGCCAGCAGCCCGGGACAGGGGGCAGGCACTGAAGCTTTCTTT. Translation: CASSPGQGAGTEAFF.

The chain joins TRBV5-4 to TRBJ2-7; 10 bases map to TRBD1. The CDR3 totals 15 residues. Germline lookup yields CDR1 SGHNT and CDR2 YYREEE (reference sequence). J gave up 5 bases and V 0 bases, and 5 bases lay outside the gene matches. Here the CDR3 reads CASSLEGTGVHEQYF. The CDR3 nucleotides are TGTGCCAGCAGCTTGGAGGGGACAGGGGTCCACGAGCAGTACTTC.

The chain has TRBV7-3 and TRBJ2-7; D unclear. CDR3 length: 13 residues. V shed 8 bases and J shed 0 bases, with 11 bases lying between them. CDR1 and CDR2 from the germline V gene are SGHTA and FQGTGA. CDR3 in DNA: TGTGCCAGCCCCCGGGTCACCTCCTACGAGCAGTACTTC. Residues: CASPRVTSYEQYF.

V is TRBV4-2 and J is TRBJ2-7; D may match TRBD1 or TRBD2 (7 bases each). Deletions cut 3 bases from V and 4 bases from J, with 13 bases between. The CDR3 length is 14 residues. Germline CDR1 and CDR2: LGHNA and YNFKEQ. Here the CDR3 reads CASSQGGGQYEQYF. Written as DNA, the CDR3 is TGTGCCAGCAGCCAGGGCGGGGGACAGTACGAGCAGTACTTC.